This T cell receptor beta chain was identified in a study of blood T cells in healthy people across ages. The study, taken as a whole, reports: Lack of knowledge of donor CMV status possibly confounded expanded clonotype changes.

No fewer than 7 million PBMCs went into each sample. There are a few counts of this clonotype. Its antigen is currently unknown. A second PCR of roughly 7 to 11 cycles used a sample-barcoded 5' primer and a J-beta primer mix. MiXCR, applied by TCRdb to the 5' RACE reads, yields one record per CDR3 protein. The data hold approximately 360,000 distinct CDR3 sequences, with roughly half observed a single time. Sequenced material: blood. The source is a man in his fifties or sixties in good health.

The CDR3 region has the DNA TGTGCCATCAGCCCCGGGATAAGGGCGGGGGAGACCCAGTACTTC. Translation: CAISPGIRAGETQYF. The chain combines TRBV10-3 with TRBJ2-5; D perhaps matches TRBD2 (6 bases). The CDR3 spans 15 residues. V was trimmed by 6 bases and J by 5 bases, leaving 19 bases between them. In germline, CDR1 is ENHRY, CDR2 SYGVKD.